The entry below gives a single T cell receptor beta chain sequence along with its context. The data are from a study of control samples from healthy donors and cancer patients. Per germline, CDR1 MNHEY and CDR2 SVGAGI. The CDR3 covers 12 residues. V was cut by 6 bases and J by 6 bases, with 12 bases left in between. Sequencing was performed with immunoSEQ multiplex PCR; in TCRdb, only in-frame clones are kept and a portion is missing. This sample has 150,000 to 200,000 clones, with 94% found just once. The chain combines TRBV6-5 with TRBJ2-7, with a weak D call TRBD1 (6 bases). The clonotype comes from a woman under 30 in good health. The sample comprised blood. The CDR3 DNA reads as TGTGCCAGCAGCCCGGACAGTCCCGAGCAGTACTTC. It encodes CASSPDSPEQYF.